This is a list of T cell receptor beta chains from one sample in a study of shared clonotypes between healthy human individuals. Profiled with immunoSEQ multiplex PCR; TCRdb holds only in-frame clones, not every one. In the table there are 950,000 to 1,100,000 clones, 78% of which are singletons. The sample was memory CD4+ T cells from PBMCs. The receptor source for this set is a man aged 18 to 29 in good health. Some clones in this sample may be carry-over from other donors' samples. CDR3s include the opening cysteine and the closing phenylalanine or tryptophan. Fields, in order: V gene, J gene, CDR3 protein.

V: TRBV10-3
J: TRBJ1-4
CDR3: CAISNPTGVEEKLFF

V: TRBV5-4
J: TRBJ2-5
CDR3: CASSSRLGTVQETQYF

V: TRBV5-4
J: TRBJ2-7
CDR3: CASSWGDYSYEQYF

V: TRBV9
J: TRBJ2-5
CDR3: CASSPQGETQYF

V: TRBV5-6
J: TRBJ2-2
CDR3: CASSLRLEQNTGELFF

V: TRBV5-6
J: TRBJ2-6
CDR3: CASSPRARGPSGANVLTF

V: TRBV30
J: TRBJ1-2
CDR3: CAWKVPGRWGYTF

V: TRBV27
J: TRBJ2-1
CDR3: CASSLQGGGFNEQFF

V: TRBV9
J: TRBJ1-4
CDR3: CASSGTGTDNEKLFF

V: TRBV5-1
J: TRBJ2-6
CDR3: CASSLGLRNGANVLTF

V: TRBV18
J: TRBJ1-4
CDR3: CASSRSGLNEKLFF

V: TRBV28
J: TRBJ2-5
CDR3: CASKEAGQGSETQYF

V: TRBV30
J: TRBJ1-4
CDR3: CAWSRDRGYNEKLFF

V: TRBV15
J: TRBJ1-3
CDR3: CATRPAGNSGNTIYF

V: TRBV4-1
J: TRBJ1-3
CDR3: CASSQDSALSEWGNTIYF

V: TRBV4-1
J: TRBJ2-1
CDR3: CASSPTGTSYNEQFF

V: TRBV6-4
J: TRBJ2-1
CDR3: CASRRDWRGEQFF

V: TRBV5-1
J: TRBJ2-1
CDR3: CASRDLAGAFNEQFF

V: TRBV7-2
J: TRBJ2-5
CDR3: CASSLPGQGAWTQYF

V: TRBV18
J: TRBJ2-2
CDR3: CASSDTSSAGELFF

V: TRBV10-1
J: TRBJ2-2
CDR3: CASSELQGRTGELFF

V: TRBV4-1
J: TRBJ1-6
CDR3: CASSPENSYNSPLHF

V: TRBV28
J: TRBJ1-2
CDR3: CASSPAGVNYGYTF

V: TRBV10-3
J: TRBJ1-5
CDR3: CAISESYSNQPQHF

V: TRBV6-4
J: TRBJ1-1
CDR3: CASSGQWGGEAFF

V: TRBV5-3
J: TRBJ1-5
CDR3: CAHRKANEPPQHF

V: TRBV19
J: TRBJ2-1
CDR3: CASSRGLASYNEQFF

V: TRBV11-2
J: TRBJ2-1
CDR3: CASSLGSYNEQFF

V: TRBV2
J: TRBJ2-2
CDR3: CASTQRGAGEGGELFF

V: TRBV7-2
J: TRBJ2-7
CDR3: CASSYRDRGRGQYF

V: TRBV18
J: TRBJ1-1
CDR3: CASSGGENTEAFF

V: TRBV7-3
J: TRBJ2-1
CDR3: CASSSSMGGDKFF

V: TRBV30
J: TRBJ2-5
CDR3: CAWSVLKGREGLETQYF

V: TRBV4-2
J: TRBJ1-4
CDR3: CASSQAKGLTNEKLFF

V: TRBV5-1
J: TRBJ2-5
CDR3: CASSLLPGGETQYF

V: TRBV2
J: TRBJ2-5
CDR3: CASRGPGVKTQYF

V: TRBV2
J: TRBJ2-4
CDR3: CASSVARAKNIQYF

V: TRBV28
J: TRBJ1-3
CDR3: CASSSLAGRGPGNTIYF

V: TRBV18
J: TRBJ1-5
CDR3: CASSPTQGGNQPQHF

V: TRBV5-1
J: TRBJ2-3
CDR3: CASSPGTGQALDTQYF

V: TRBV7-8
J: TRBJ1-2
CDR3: CASSLDSFNYGYTF

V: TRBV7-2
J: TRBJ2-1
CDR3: CASSLGREHNEQFF

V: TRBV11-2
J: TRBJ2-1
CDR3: CASSLAAFSGGGSEQFF

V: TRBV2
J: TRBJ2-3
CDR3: CASRNRSRTSTDTQYF

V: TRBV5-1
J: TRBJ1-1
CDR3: CASSFTQNTEAFF

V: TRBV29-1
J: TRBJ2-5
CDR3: CSVDLSLPLETQYF

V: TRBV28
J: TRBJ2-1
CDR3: CASSLSGRGSYNEQFF